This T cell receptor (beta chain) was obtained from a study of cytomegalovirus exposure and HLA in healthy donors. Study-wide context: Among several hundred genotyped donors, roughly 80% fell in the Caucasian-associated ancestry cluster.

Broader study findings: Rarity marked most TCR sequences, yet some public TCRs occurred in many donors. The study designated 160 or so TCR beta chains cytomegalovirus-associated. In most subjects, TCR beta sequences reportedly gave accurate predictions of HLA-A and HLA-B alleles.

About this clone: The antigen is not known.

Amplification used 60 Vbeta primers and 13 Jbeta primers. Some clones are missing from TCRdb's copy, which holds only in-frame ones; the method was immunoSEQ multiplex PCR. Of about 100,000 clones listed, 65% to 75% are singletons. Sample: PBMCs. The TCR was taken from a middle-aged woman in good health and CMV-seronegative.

This CDR3 is CASSNRGQDTQYF. The CDR3 DNA is TGTGCCAGCAGCAACAGGGGGCAAGATACGCAGTATTTT. The chain couples TRBV7-3 to TRBJ2-3; 9 positions match TRBD1. V shed 5 bases, J shed 5 bases, and the junction held 2 bases outside the gene matches. The CDR3 is 13 residues long. The germline CDR1 and CDR2 sequences are SGHTA and FQGTGA.